These 18 T cell receptor beta chains came from one sample sequenced in a study of CD8+ T cells in alopecia areata. Isolated RNA was reverse transcribed into cDNA used as the sequencing template. Sequencing used immunoSEQ multiplex PCR; TCRdb keeps in-frame clones, though not all of them. The data contain approximately 100,000 clones, around 60% of them singletons. The source material was CD4+ T cells sorted from blood. The origin of the receptors is a human donor in good health.

This clone turned up a few times. V and J are TRBV7-2 and TRBJ1-5; TRBD1 agrees at 7 bases. CDR1 is SGHTA and CDR2 is FQGNSA in the germline V gene. The CDR3 consists of 15 residues. The trim removed 4 bases at V and 0 bases at J, leaving 3 bases unmatched. The CDR3 loop is CASSSQGVSNQPQHF. CDR3 sequence (DNA): TGTGCCAGCAGCTCGCAGGGGGTTAGCAATCAGCCCCAGCATTTT.

The V gene is TRBV5-1, the J gene TRBJ1-6; perhaps TRBD1 as D (6 bases). This CDR3 is built from 19 residues. Germline CDR1 SGHRS, CDR2 YFSETQ. V lost 4 bases, J lost 8 bases, and 28 bases lay in between. The CDR3 is CASSPEPVSHGGSYSPLHF. The CDR3 nucleotides are TGCGCCAGCAGCCCGGAACCGGTCTCGCATGGGGGCTCCTATTCACCCCTCCACTTT. Full variable domain (outside the CDR3, taken from reference TRBV5-1 and TRBJ1-6): KAGVTQTPRYLIKTRGQQVTLSCSPISGHRSVSWYQQTPGQGLQFLFEYFSETQRNKGNFPGRFSGRQFSNSRSEMNVSTLELGDSALYLCASSPEPVSHGGSYSPLHFGNGTRLTVT.

The gene calls are TRBV27 and TRBJ2-6, with 8 positions matching TRBD1. This CDR3 is built from 17 residues. Germline trimming cut 2 bases from V and 0 bases from J; bases unmatched to any gene: 3. Germline V gene data show CDR1 as MNHEY and CDR2 as SMNVEV (reference sequence). The CDR3 sequence is CASSLEQGASGANVLTF. DNA of the CDR3: TGTGCCAGCAGTTTAGAGCAGGGGGCCTCTGGGGCCAACGTCCTGACTTTC. The full variable domain, with the rest looked up from reference TRBV27 and TRBJ2-6, is EAQVTQNPRYLITVTGKKLTVTCSQNMNHEYMSWYRQDPGLGLRQIYYSMNVEVTDKGDVPEGYKVSRKEKRNFPLILESPSPNQTSLYFCASSLEQGASGANVLTFGAGSRLTVL.

The V call is TRBV19, the J call TRBJ2-6, with a possible D match to TRBD1 (6 bases). In germline, CDR1 is LNHDA, CDR2 SQIVND (reference sequence). The CDR3 extends over 20 amino acids. Between the trimmed V and J ends, which lost 7 bases and 2 bases, there was a span of 27 bases. In DNA, the CDR3 is TGTGCCAGTACCACCATTTGGACAGACTTGCAGTCTACTGGGGCCAACGTCCTGACTTTC. As protein: CASTTIWTDLQSTGANVLTF.

V gene TRBV23-1 combines with J gene TRBJ1-4; TRBD1 aligns across 7 bases. TRBV23-1 is annotated as an ORF whose role is uncertain. This CDR3 region has 14 residues. Trimming removed 2 bases from V and 7 bases from J; junction bases left unmatched: 4. This chain's CDR3 is CASSQRGQGEKLFF. In nucleotides, the CDR3 is TGCGCCAGCAGTCAAAGGGGGCAGGGTGAAAAACTGTTTTTT.

This chain's CDR3 is CSGVPYSGGGEAFF. The CDR3 bases are TGCAGCGGCGTCCCTTATTCCGGGGGGGGAGAAGCTTTCTTT. This chain joins TRBV29-1 and TRBJ1-1, with D possibly being TRBD1 (5 bases). The CDR3 sequence is 14 residues long. V was clipped by 7 bases and J by 8 bases, with 23 bases between them. Germline V gives CDR1 SQVTM, CDR2 ANQGSEA.

The chain recombines TRBV7-9 with TRBJ1-2; 7 positions agree with TRBD1. The J segment lost 8 bases and the V segment lost 2 bases, leaving 5 bases of the junction unmatched. The CDR3 contains 13 residues. CDR1 and CDR2 (germline): SEHNR, FQNEAQ (reference sequence). CDR3 DNA: TGTGCCAGCAGCTTACGGGACAGCATCGGCTACACCTTC. Protein product: CASSLRDSIGYTF.

The chain employs TRBV28 and TRBJ1-2; D gene ambiguous. The CDR3 covers 12 residues. The V end was cut by 6 bases, the J end by 1 base, with 6 bases between. In germline, CDR1 is MDHEN, CDR2 SYDVKM. The CDR3 DNA reads as TGTGCCAGCAGCGGGAGTAACTATGGCTACACCTTC. Amino acids: CASSGSNYGYTF.

The chain recombines TRBV5-1 with TRBJ2-4, with 10 bases lining up with TRBD2. V shed 0 bases and J 8 bases; nucleotides not matched to a gene: 5. The CDR3 has 15 residues. Looked up from germline, CDR1 is SGHRS and CDR2 is YFSETQ. CDR3 sequence reads: CASSLAPSGGYIQYF. CDR3 in DNA: TGCGCCAGCAGCTTGGCACCTAGCGGGGGTTACATTCAGTACTTC.

The genes are TRBV5-1 and TRBJ2-5; unclear D gene. Trimming removed 2 bases at V and 0 bases at J, with 8 bases between. Germline assignment: CDR1 SGHRS and CDR2 YFSETQ. CDR3 size: 14 residues. In nucleotides, the CDR3 is TGCGCCAGCAGCTTTCAGCCGTACCAAGAGACCCAGTACTTC. Its translation: CASSFQPYQETQYF.

This clone was seen only a few times. This sequence joins TRBV7-2 and TRBJ2-7; 10 bases are a match to TRBD2. Germline CDR1 SGHTA, CDR2 FQGNSA. J lost 3 bases, V lost 5 bases, and 7 bases had no gene match. The CDR3 runs to 15 residues. For the CDR3, the DNA is TGTGCCAGCAGCCAGGCGGCTAGCGGGGGCTACGAGCAGTACTTC. It translates to CASSQAASGGYEQYF.

The chain employs TRBV29-1 and TRBJ2-5, with TRBD2 as a possible D gene (6 bases). Germline CDR1 is SQVTM and CDR2 is ANQGSEA. With 0 bases removed from V and 7 bases from J, the gap between germline ends came to 18 bases. The CDR3 loop spans 15 amino acids. The CDR3 coding sequence is TGCAGCGTTGAAGATCCCGGGAGCGGAAAACGGACCCAGTACTTC. It codes for CSVEDPGSGKRTQYF.

Concerning this clone itself: A much larger clonotype is one base distant, so this may be a read error. This sequence joins TRBV28 and TRBJ2-7, with D tentatively TRBD2 (6 bases). Germline CDR1 and CDR2: MDHEN and SYDVKM. This CDR3 spans 12 amino acids. V shed 6 bases and J shed 3 bases, with 9 bases lying between them. CDR3 residues: CASRQGGYEQYF. CDR3 bases: TGTGCCAGCAGGCAGGGAGGCTACGAGCAGTACTTC.

The chain recombines TRBV7-9 with TRBJ2-7; D is unclear. CDR3 size: 13 residues. Deletions cut 0 bases from V and 12 bases from J, with 15 bases between. In germline, CDR1 is SEHNR, CDR2 FQNEAQ (reference sequence). Here the CDR3 reads CASSLAQADQTYF. The CDR3, as DNA: TGTGCCAGCAGCTTAGCGCAGGCTGACCAAACGTACTTC.

This chain connects TRBV6-5 to TRBJ2-7; weak D call: TRBD2 (6 bases). Trimming took off 2 bases at V and 1 base at J, with 9 bases between the two ends. The CDR3 is 14 residues long. The V gene's germline CDR1 is MNHEY and CDR2 SVGAGI. CDR3 nucleotides: TGTGCCAGCAGTTACCGGCGGGGATCCTACGAGCAGTACTTC. This gives the protein CASSYRRGSYEQYF.

This chain links TRBV7-9 with TRBJ2-3; D is ambiguous. CDR3 length equals 12 residues. Germline loops: CDR1 SEHNR, CDR2 FQNEAQ (reference sequence). The V and J ends lost 1 base and 6 bases respectively, with 5 bases between them. The CDR3, as DNA: TGTGCCAGCAGCTTAGTCGTGGATACGCAGTATTTT. This codes for CASSLVVDTQYF. The full variable domain, completed using reference TRBV7-9 and TRBJ2-3, is DTGVSQNPRHKITKRGQNVTFRCDPISEHNRLYWYRQTLGQGPEFLTYFQNEAQLEKSRLLSDRFSAERPKGSFSTLEIQRTEQGDSAMYLCASSLVVDTQYFGPGTRLTVL.

This clone was observed a single time. The rearrangement joins TRBV6-7 to TRBJ2-7; D perhaps matches TRBD1 (6 bases). TRBV6-7 is treated as an ORF (open reading frame) with a function not yet certain. With 6 bases removed from V and 1 base from J, the gap between germline ends came to 13 bases. The CDR3 covers 14 residues. The CDR3 bases are TGTGCCAGCAGAACTTACAGGGATTCCTACGAGCAGTACTTC. Translation gives CASRTYRDSYEQYF.

The chain combines TRBV27 with TRBJ1-5, with 8 bases that match TRBD1. The trim removed 5 bases at V and 9 bases at J, leaving 15 bases unmatched. Looked up from germline, CDR1 is MNHEY and CDR2 is SMNVEV (reference sequence). The CDR3 has 16 residues. As DNA, the CDR3 is TGTGCCAGCAGTCCCATGGACAGGGATATTGTCAGGCCCCAGCATTTT. Protein product: CASSPMDRDIVRPQHF.